This T cell receptor beta chain was captured by sequencing in a study of T cell responses to AZD1222 COVID-19 vaccine. Repertoires were generated with immunoSEQ multiplex PCR, while TCRdb's copy carries only in-frame clones and drops some. The sample shows 90,000 to 120,000 clones, around 90% of them seen only once. Germline CDR1 SEHNR, CDR2 FQNEAQ (reference sequence). The CDR3 is made up of 14 amino acids. V dropped 2 bases and J dropped 7; count of bases not matched to a gene: 6. The sequencing here drew on peripheral blood, taken on day 0 of AZD1222 vaccination. The chain recombines TRBV7-9 with TRBJ1-2; 8 bases line up with TRBD1. The sequence was collected from an adult in good health. The CDR3 DNA reads TGTGCCAGCAGCTTACTACAGGGGGAGGGTGGCTACACCTTC. Translating it yields CASSLLQGEGGYTF.